This T cell receptor (beta chain) was retrieved from a study of shared clonotypes between healthy human individuals. As for this clone: Its cognate antigen is unknown.

The CDR3 length is 18 residues. The J segment lost 6 bases and the V segment lost 1 base, leaving 17 bases of the junction unmatched. Germline loops: CDR1 SGHTA, CDR2 FQGNSA. Study-wide results and caveats: Memory subsets generally showed lower estimated richness than naive subsets.

The assay was immunoSEQ multiplex PCR, and TCRdb's table has in-frame clones only and misses some. In the table there are hundreds of thousands of clones, around 96% of which are singletons. The chain couples TRBV7-2 to TRBJ2-7, with 8 bases aligning to TRBD1. The receptor was derived from a man aged 25-40 years in good health. The sample comprised memory CD8+ T cells sorted from blood. This sample's subset: CD45RO+ cells pooled with CCR7-negative TemRA cells. CDR3 in amino acids: CASSLDQGLQGALIEQYF. The CDR3 nucleotides are TGTGCCAGCAGCTTAGACCAGGGCCTCCAGGGGGCGCTTATCGAGCAGTACTTC.